This is a list of T cell receptor beta chains from one sample in a study of spatial heterogeneity in lung cancer. TCRdb analysed the 5' RACE reads with MiXCR anew, one entry per CDR3 protein. The sample has approximately 81,000 distinct CDR3 sequences; roughly 13% are singletons. The sample here was PBMCs, taken at surgery. Receptors were obtained from a male donor with early-stage non-small cell lung cancer. Each CDR3 is given with its conserved first and last residue. Fields, in order: CDR3 protein, CDR3 DNA, V gene, clone size, J gene, D gene. The D gene is left open where the match is weak. A clone size is listed for some rows: how often the clone was seen (once, few, many), or a class if it is expanded.

CASSLASLRTGELFF | TGTGCCAGCAGCTTAGCGTCCCTGCGGACCGGGGAGCTGTTTTTT | TRBV7-9 | few | TRBJ2-2 | .
CASSLNKESNQPQHF | TGTGCCAGCAGCCTCAATAAGGAGAGCAATCAGCCCCAGCATTTT | TRBV7-2 | . | TRBJ1-5 | .
CSVEGGTYGYTF | TGCAGCGTTGAAGGGGGAACCTATGGCTACACCTTC | TRBV29-1 | many | TRBJ1-2 | .
CAWSVRQNTEAFF | TGTGCCTGGAGTGTCAGACAGAACACTGAAGCTTTCTTT | TRBV30 | many | TRBJ1-1 | .
CASSFSTSGDTDTQYF | TGTGCCAGCAGCTTTTCGACTAGCGGGGACACAGATACGCAGTATTTT | TRBV5-5 | . | TRBJ2-3 | TRBD2
CASSSEGAGVNEQFF | TGTGCCAGCAGCTCAGAGGGAGCGGGAGTCAATGAGCAGTTCTTC | TRBV7-3 | medium-sized | TRBJ2-1 | TRBD2
CSASFPGEAFF | TGCAGCGCTAGTTTTCCGGGTGAAGCTTTCTTT | TRBV29-1 | many | TRBJ1-1 | .
CSVEDLGYEQYF | TGCAGCGTTGAAGATCTGGGCTACGAGCAGTACTTC | TRBV29-1 | . | TRBJ2-7 | .
CASSSNSPNQPQHF | TGTGCCAGCAGCTCCAACAGTCCCAATCAGCCCCAGCATTTT | TRBV12-3/TRBV12-4 | . | TRBJ1-5 | .
CATSVGKGTEAFF | TGTGCCACCAGTGTGGGTAAGGGCACTGAAGCTTTCTTT | TRBV24-1 | . | TRBJ1-1 | .
CASSLTGGAGGYTF | TGTGCCAGCAGTCTTACAGGGGGCGCGGGTGGCTACACCTTC | TRBV25-1 | . | TRBJ1-2 | TRBD1
CAISEGDEQYF | TGTGCCATCAGTGAGGGGGACGAGCAGTACTTC | TRBV10-3 | few | TRBJ2-7 | .
CASSPPGQNYGYTF | TGCGCCAGCAGCCCCCCGGGACAGAACTATGGCTACACCTTC | TRBV5-1 | . | TRBJ1-2 | TRBD1
CASSLLQGNNQPQHF | TGTGCCAGCAGTTTATTACAGGGAAACAATCAGCCCCAGCATTTT | TRBV28 | . | TRBJ1-5 | .
CASSPDWDTGELFF | TGTGCCAGCAGCCCGGATTGGGACACCGGGGAGCTGTTTTTT | TRBV11-2 | many | TRBJ2-2 | .
CASSIRDNKETQYF | TGTGCCAGCAGTATCCGGGACAACAAAGAGACCCAGTACTTC | TRBV27 | . | TRBJ2-5 | .
CASSAPYTEAFF | TGTGCCAGCAGTGCCCCCTACACTGAAGCTTTCTTT | TRBV6-1 | few | TRBJ1-1 | .
CASSLEASGATDTQYF | TGTGCCAGCAGCTTGGAGGCTAGCGGAGCCACAGATACGCAGTATTTT | TRBV5-8 | few | TRBJ2-3 | TRBD2
CASSRERGGQETQYF | TGTGCCAGCAGCCGCGAGCGGGGGGGCCAAGAGACCCAGTACTTC | TRBV11-2 | . | TRBJ2-5 | TRBD2
CATSDADGAETQYF | TGTGCCACCAGTGATGCCGATGGGGCAGAGACCCAGTACTTC | TRBV24-1 | . | TRBJ2-5 | .
CASRTAGDTQYF | TGTGCCAGTAGGACAGCGGGGGATACGCAGTATTTT | TRBV19 | . | TRBJ2-3 | TRBD2
CSVEDWSSYNEQFF | TGCAGCGTTGAGGACTGGAGCTCCTACAATGAGCAGTTCTTC | TRBV29-1 | few | TRBJ2-1 | .
CASSWGGYNEQFF | TGTGCCAGCAGTTGGGGGGGATACAATGAGCAGTTCTTC | TRBV14 | few | TRBJ2-1 | TRBD2
CSVEPGLADYNEQFF | TGCAGCGTTGAGCCTGGACTAGCGGATTACAATGAGCAGTTCTTC | TRBV29-1 | few | TRBJ2-1 | TRBD2
CASSFGRQAETQYF | TGCGCCAGCAGCTTCGGAAGACAGGCGGAGACCCAGTACTTC | TRBV5-1 | . | TRBJ2-5 | .
CASTDGSTGQPQHF | TGTGCCAGTACCGATGGGAGTACGGGTCAGCCCCAGCATTTT | TRBV19 | few | TRBJ1-5 | .
CASSEGPLGPSGSIYEQYF | TGCGCCAGCAGTGAGGGGCCCCTAGGTCCCAGCGGGAGTATCTACGAGCAGTACTTC | TRBV10-2 | few | TRBJ2-7 | TRBD2
CASNRGPPNTGELFF | TGCGCCAGCAACAGGGGTCCTCCGAACACCGGGGAGCTGTTTTTT | TRBV10-2 | few | TRBJ2-2 | TRBD1
CASSSDTNTEAFF | TGTGCCAGCAGCTCGGACACGAACACTGAAGCTTTCTTT | TRBV13 | many | TRBJ1-1 | .
CASSRRFPSPSNTGELFF | TGTGCCAGTAGTAGACGCTTCCCTAGTCCTAGTAACACCGGGGAGCTGTTTTTT | TRBV19 | . | TRBJ2-2 | .
CASSLGENQPQHF | TGTGCCAGCAGCTTAGGTGAAAATCAGCCCCAGCATTTT | TRBV11-2 | many | TRBJ1-5 | .
CASSRDSNTEAFF | TGTGCCAGCAGCCGGGACAGTAACACTGAAGCTTTCTTT | TRBV7-9 | . | TRBJ1-1 | TRBD1
CASSYGGGAGNEQFF | TGTGCCAGCAGTTACGGCGGGGGGGCAGGTAATGAGCAGTTCTTC | TRBV6-2/TRBV6-3 | few | TRBJ2-1 | TRBD2
CASSEASGGRHEQFF | TGTGCCAGCAGTGAAGCCTCCGGCGGGAGGCATGAGCAGTTCTTC | TRBV6-1 | . | TRBJ2-1 | TRBD2
CSVEVWQGDHTDTQYF | TGCAGCGTTGAAGTCTGGCAGGGCGACCACACAGATACGCAGTATTTT | TRBV29-1 | few | TRBJ2-3 | .
CASSQAPGLSSEQYF | TGTGCCAGCAGCCAAGCCCCGGGCCTATCATCCGAGCAGTACTTC | TRBV14 | few | TRBJ2-7 | .
CASSLGLVGDTQYF | TGTGCCAGCAGCTTAGGCCTCGTGGGGGATACGCAGTATTTT | TRBV13 | few | TRBJ2-3 | .
CASSFMGDETQYF | TGTGCCAGCAGCTTTATGGGGGACGAGACCCAGTACTTC | TRBV5-5 | few | TRBJ2-5 | .
CASSLTGLTGELFF | TGTGCCAGCAGCTTGACAGGACTTACCGGGGAGCTGTTTTTT | TRBV5-4 | few | TRBJ2-2 | .
CASSVAPEGQSTDTQYF | TGTGCCAGCAGCGTGGCCCCCGAGGGACAGAGCACAGATACGCAGTATTTT | TRBV9 | few | TRBJ2-3 | TRBD1
CASSSLLGSYGYTF | TGCGCCAGCAGCTCCCTCTTAGGCTCCTATGGCTACACCTTC | TRBV5-1 | few | TRBJ1-2 | .
CASSQVRDLSSYEQYF | TGCGCCAGCAGCCAAGTCCGGGACTTGAGCTCCTACGAGCAGTACTTC | TRBV4-1 | few | TRBJ2-7 | .
CASSREWAPGNTIYF | TGTGCCAGCAGCCGTGAATGGGCCCCTGGAAACACCATATATTTT | TRBV4-2 | many | TRBJ1-3 | .
CASSFQGAGGNTIYF | TGTGCCAGCAGCTTCCAGGGGGCAGGGGGAAACACCATATATTTT | TRBV7-2 | few | TRBJ1-3 | TRBD1
CASSFTRLAGGGDTQYF | TGTGCCAGCAGCTTCACCAGGCTAGCGGGGGGAGGAGATACGCAGTATTTT | TRBV7-2 | . | TRBJ2-3 | TRBD2
CSVSDRGRGYGYTF | TGCAGCGTTTCCGACAGGGGGCGAGGCTATGGCTACACCTTC | TRBV29-1 | few | TRBJ1-2 | TRBD1
CASSPALRGGRTDTQYF | TGTGCCAGCAGCCCCGCTTTGAGGGGGGGTCGCACAGATACGCAGTATTTT | TRBV4-2 | many | TRBJ2-3 | .
CSAGQDSYEQYF | TGCAGTGCAGGGCAGGACTCCTACGAGCAGTACTTC | TRBV20-1 | many | TRBJ2-7 | .
CASRVSPGETQYF | TGTGCCAGTAGGGTCTCCCCCGGGGAGACCCAGTACTTC | TRBV7-2 | many | TRBJ2-5 | .
CASSIRDRGYNEQFF | TGCGCCAGCAGCATCCGGGACAGGGGTTACAATGAGCAGTTCTTC | TRBV5-1 | few | TRBJ2-1 | TRBD1